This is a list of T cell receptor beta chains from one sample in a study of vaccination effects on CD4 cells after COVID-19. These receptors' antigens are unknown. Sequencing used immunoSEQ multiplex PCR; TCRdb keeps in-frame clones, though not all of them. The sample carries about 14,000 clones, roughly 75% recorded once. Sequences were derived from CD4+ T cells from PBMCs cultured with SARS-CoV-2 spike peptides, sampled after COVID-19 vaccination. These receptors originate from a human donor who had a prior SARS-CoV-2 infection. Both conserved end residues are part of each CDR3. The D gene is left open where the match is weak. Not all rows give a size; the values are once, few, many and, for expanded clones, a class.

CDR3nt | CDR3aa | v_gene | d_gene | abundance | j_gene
TGTGCCCTCACGAGCGGGGAGTTTAGGCTCACAGATACGCAGTATTTT | CALTSGEFRLTDTQYF | TRBV10-3 | TRBD2 | NA | TRBJ2-3
TGTGCCAGCAGCCCAGGGGGAGCTAGCTCTGGAAACACCATATATTTT | CASSPGGASSGNTIYF | TRBV7-3 | TRBD1 | once | TRBJ1-3
TGTGCCAGCAGCTCCACCGGGTCCCCAAGGAACATTCAGTACTTC | CASSSTGSPRNIQYF | TRBV6-6 | NA | NA | TRBJ2-4
TGTGCCTGGAGTGTAGGGGACAGGGGTGAAGATACGCAGTATTTT | CAWSVGDRGEDTQYF | TRBV30 | TRBD1 | NA | TRBJ2-3
TGTGCCAGCAGCCTCCGAGGACACCTCCAAGAGACCCAGTACTTC | CASSLRGHLQETQYF | TRBV7-8 | NA | NA | TRBJ2-5
TGTGCCAGGGACAGGGGGCTCTACGAGCAGTACTTC | CARDRGLYEQYF | TRBV28 | TRBD1 | NA | TRBJ2-7
TGTGCCAGCAGCTTACAGGGGAGAGGCTACGAGCAGTACTTC | CASSLQGRGYEQYF | TRBV11-3 | NA | few | TRBJ2-7
TGCGCCAGCAGCCAAGAGGGGGACAGCTATCTTGAAAAACTGTTTTTT | CASSQEGDSYLEKLFF | TRBV4-1 | TRBD1 | NA | TRBJ1-4
TGTGCCAGCAGACCGACAGGCGGGGGTAGCACCGGGGAGCTGTTTTTT | CASRPTGGGSTGELFF | TRBV9 | NA | few | TRBJ2-2
TGTGCCAGCAACTACGGAAACCTTGAAGCTTTCTTT | CASNYGNLEAFF | TRBV2 | NA | NA | TRBJ1-1
TGTGCCAGTAGTATACGGGCCGGTGCAGGCGGGACCCAGTACTTC | CASSIRAGAGGTQYF | TRBV19 | NA | NA | TRBJ2-5
TGTGCTAGTGGTTTGGGACACAGATCCCCCCAGCATTTT | CASGLGHRSPQHF | TRBV12-5 | NA | once | TRBJ1-5
TGTGCCAGCAGCAATATTCCTGGGGGCGCCGAGCAGTACTTC | CASSNIPGGAEQYF | TRBV11-1 | NA | NA | TRBJ2-7
TGTGCCAGCAGTTACGGCGGAGGGTATTATTACTACGAGCAGTACTTC | CASSYGGGYYYYEQYF | TRBV6-2/TRBV6-3 | NA | NA | TRBJ2-7
TGTGCCAGCAGGTACGGTCCGGGACGTGGAATTGGCTACACCTTC | CASRYGPGRGIGYTF | TRBV5-6 | NA | NA | TRBJ1-2
TGTGCCAGCAGGACTTTCGGACAGGGTAACTATGGCTACACCTTC | CASRTFGQGNYGYTF | TRBV27 | TRBD1 | NA | TRBJ1-2
TGTGCCAGCAGCTACCGGACTAGCGGGAGTGGTTCCTACGAGCAGTACTTC | CASSYRTSGSGSYEQYF | TRBV7-6 | TRBD2 | NA | TRBJ2-7
TGTGCCAGCAGTGAGCCATTCGGACAGTCCTACGAGCAGTACTTC | CASSEPFGQSYEQYF | TRBV6-1 | NA | NA | TRBJ2-7
TGTGCCAGCAGTGAATATTTGAGTAGACAAGAGACCCAGTACTTC | CASSEYLSRQETQYF | TRBV25-1 | NA | NA | TRBJ2-5
TGTGCCAGCAGCCAAGGACGACAGGGGGGTTATAATTCACCCCTCCACTTT | CASSQGRQGGYNSPLHF | TRBV4-2 | TRBD1 | once | TRBJ1-6
TGTGCCAGCAGCCCCCAGAGGGGATTTCGCGAGCAGTACTTC | CASSPQRGFREQYF | TRBV11-1 | NA | once | TRBJ2-7
TGTGCCAGAAGCCCAAGACTTGGGACGGTTAGCTCCTACGAGCAGTACTTC | CARSPRLGTVSSYEQYF | TRBV7-5 | NA | NA | TRBJ2-7
TGTGCCAGCAGTGACCGGGGGGCTTCAGGGGGAAACACCATATATTTT | CASSDRGASGGNTIYF | TRBV2 | NA | few | TRBJ1-3
TGTGCCAGCAGCAAAGGATGGCGGAATCAGCCCCAGCATTTT | CASSKGWRNQPQHF | TRBV7-2 | NA | NA | TRBJ1-5
TGTGCCAGCAGCGTAGGCCCTAACACAGATACGCAGTATTTT | CASSVGPNTDTQYF | TRBV9 | NA | NA | TRBJ2-3
TGTGCCAGCAGCTTAGTTCTGACCCCCGAGGGGGAGACCCAGTACTTC | CASSLVLTPEGETQYF | TRBV7-9 | NA | NA | TRBJ2-5
TGTGCAAGTCGCTTAGGGGCAGGGTTCGATTTCGGGTTGTTCTTC | CASRLGAGFDFGLFF | TRBV12-2 | NA | NA | TRBJ2-1
TGTGCCACCAATACCTACCTGGGGGACACCATATATTTT | CATNTYLGDTIYF | TRBV15 | NA | NA | TRBJ1-3
TGTGCCATCAGTCCTATAACTAGCGGGAGGTCCCACGAGCAGTACTTC | CAISPITSGRSHEQYF | TRBV10-3 | TRBD2 | NA | TRBJ2-7
TGTGCCAGTAGTACCGGGGCCTATGAGCAGTTCTTC | CASSTGAYEQFF | TRBV19 | NA | few | TRBJ2-1
TGTGCCATCAGTGATCACGCGAGCTCCTATAATTCACCCCTCCACTTT | CAISDHASSYNSPLHF | TRBV10-3 | NA | NA | TRBJ1-6
TGCGCCAGCAGCTCTGAAGTTTTTCGGGAGACCCAGTACTTC | CASSSEVFRETQYF | TRBV5-1 | NA | NA | TRBJ2-5
TGTGCCAGTAGTATACTCGGCCCTTCGGCTGAAGCTTTCTTT | CASSILGPSAEAFF | TRBV19 | NA | NA | TRBJ1-1
TGTGCCAGCAGTGAAGTATTCGGGGTTGGCTATGGCTACACCTTC | CASSEVFGVGYGYTF | TRBV6-1 | NA | NA | TRBJ1-2
TGTGCCAGCGCGCGGGGCAGACTGAACACTGAAGCTTTCTTT | CASARGRLNTEAFF | TRBV6-5 | NA | once | TRBJ1-1
TGTGCCAGCGAATTTGGGCGGGGAACCGGGGAGCTGTTTTTT | CASEFGRGTGELFF | TRBV27 | NA | NA | TRBJ2-2
TGTGCCAGCAGCTTGGTGGCGGGGGGCAACGGCTATGGCTACACCTTC | CASSLVAGGNGYGYTF | TRBV5-8 | NA | NA | TRBJ1-2
TGTGCCAGCAGCTTAAGTGGGGGGCCCGGGGAGCTGTTTTTT | CASSLSGGPGELFF | TRBV7-3 | NA | NA | TRBJ2-2
TGCGCCAGCAGCTACGCTACAGATTCCTACGAGCAGTACTTC | CASSYATDSYEQYF | TRBV5-1 | NA | NA | TRBJ2-7
TGCGCCAGCAGCTTAGCGCCTCGGGGTACCATAAACACCGGGGAGCTGTTTTTT | CASSLAPRGTINTGELFF | TRBV4-3 | NA | NA | TRBJ2-2
TGTGCCAGTAGTATCGGGCTAAAGGGCGCCGGGGAGCTGTTTTTT | CASSIGLKGAGELFF | TRBV19 | NA | NA | TRBJ2-2
TGTGCCAGCAGCCTCTCCTACGAGCAGTACTTC | CASSLSYEQYF | TRBV4-2 | NA | NA | TRBJ2-7
TGTGCCAGCAGCTCGCAAAACGACAGGACCCAGTACTTC | CASSSQNDRTQYF | TRBV7-9 | NA | few | TRBJ2-5
TGTGCCAGCAGCCCCGGGGGCACAGATACGCAGTATTTT | CASSPGGTDTQYF | TRBV11-3 | NA | NA | TRBJ2-3
TGTGCCAGCAGCCAAGTTACTCTAGCCGGGCTAAAAGGGCAACTGTCCCAGTACTTC | CASSQVTLAGLKGQLSQYF | TRBV14 | NA | NA | TRBJ2-5
TGTGCCAGCAGCCTAGCTAGCGGGAGGGCCTTGAGCACAGATACGCAGTATTTT | CASSLASGRALSTDTQYF | TRBV14 | TRBD2 | NA | TRBJ2-3
TGTGCCAGCTCACCAAGCCTCTCCTTAGGGGACAACTATGGCTACACCTTC | CASSPSLSLGDNYGYTF | TRBV18 | NA | NA | TRBJ1-2
TGTGCCAGCAGTCCGACTAGCGGGAGGGCCGGGGGCACCGGGGAGCTGTTTTTT | CASSPTSGRAGGTGELFF | TRBV2 | TRBD2 | once | TRBJ2-2